What follows are 3 T cell receptor beta chains derived from one specimen sequenced in a study of cytomegalovirus exposure and HLA in healthy donors. It was with 60 Vbeta and 13 Jbeta primers that the PCR ran. Some clones are missing from TCRdb's copy, which holds only in-frame ones; the method was immunoSEQ multiplex PCR. The data contain 150,000 to 180,000 clones, 65% to 75% of them singletons. Input material: PBMCs. The receptors were gathered from a man aged 18 to 29 in good health and CMV-seronegative.

V usage is TRBV2 and J usage is TRBJ1-1; D call uncertain. V was clipped by 4 bases and J by 7 bases, with 16 bases between them. CDR3 size: 14 residues. The germline V gene has CDR1 SNHLY and CDR2 FYNNEI. CDR3 DNA sequence: TGTGCCAGCAGTGGTCCCATTACACCCGTTGAAGCTTTCTTT. This sequence encodes CASSGPITPVEAFF. The complete variable domain, with remaining parts taken from reference TRBV2 and TRBJ1-1, reads EPEVTQTPSHQVTQMGQEVILRCVPISNHLYFYWYRQILGQKVEFLVSFYNNEISEKSEIFDDQFSVERPDGSNFTLKIRSTKLEDSAMYFCASSGPITPVEAFFGQGTRLTVV.

The chain carries TRBV28 and TRBJ1-1; D is unclear. Looked up from germline, CDR1 is MDHEN and CDR2 is SYDVKM. The CDR3 loop spans 14 amino acids. Between the trimmed V and J ends, which lost 2 bases and 4 bases, there was a span of 11 bases. The CDR3 nucleotides are TGTGCCAGCAGTTTAAAGGTCGAGCGCACTGAAGCTTTCTTT. Translated, it gives CASSLKVERTEAFF.

The chain has TRBV5-1 and TRBJ1-6; D not certain. Germline V lookup: CDR1 SGHRS, CDR2 YFSETQ. The CDR3 has 14 amino acids. Trimming took 0 bases from V and 10 from J, leaving 11 bases between them. CDR3 in amino acids: CASSLERAGSPLHF. The DNA of the CDR3 is TGCGCCAGCAGCTTGGAACGGGCGGGCTCACCCCTCCACTTT.